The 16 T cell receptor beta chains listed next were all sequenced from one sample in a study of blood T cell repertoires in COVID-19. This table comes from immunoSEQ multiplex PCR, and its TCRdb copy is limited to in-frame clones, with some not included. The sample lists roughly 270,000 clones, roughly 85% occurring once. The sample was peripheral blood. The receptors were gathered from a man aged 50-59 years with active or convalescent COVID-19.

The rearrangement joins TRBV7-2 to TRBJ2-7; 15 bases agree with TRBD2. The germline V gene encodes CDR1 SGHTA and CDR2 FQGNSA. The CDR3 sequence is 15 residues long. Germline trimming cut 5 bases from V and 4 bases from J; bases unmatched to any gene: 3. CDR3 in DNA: TGTGCCAGCAGCGCGGGACTAGCGGGAGGTTACGAGCAGTACTTC. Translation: CASSAGLAGGYEQYF.

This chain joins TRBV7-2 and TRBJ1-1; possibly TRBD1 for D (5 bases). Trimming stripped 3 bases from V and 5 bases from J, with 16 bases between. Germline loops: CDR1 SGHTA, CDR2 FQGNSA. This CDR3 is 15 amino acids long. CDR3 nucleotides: TGTGCCAGCAGCTTCCGGGGCCGGGGGGATACTGAAGCTTTCTTT. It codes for CASSFRGRGDTEAFF.

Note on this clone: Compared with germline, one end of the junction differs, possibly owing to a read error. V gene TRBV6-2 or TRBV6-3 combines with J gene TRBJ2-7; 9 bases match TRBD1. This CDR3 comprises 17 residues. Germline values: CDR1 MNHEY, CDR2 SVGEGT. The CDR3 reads CASSYSPGTGRFYQQYF. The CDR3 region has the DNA TGTGCCAGCAGTTACTCTCCGGGGACAGGGAGGTTCTACCAGCAGTACTTC.

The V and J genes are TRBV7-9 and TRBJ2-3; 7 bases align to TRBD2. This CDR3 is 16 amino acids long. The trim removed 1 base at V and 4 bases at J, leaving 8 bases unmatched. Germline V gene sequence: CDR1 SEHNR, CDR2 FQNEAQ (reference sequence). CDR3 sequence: CASSLGGGSRADTQYF. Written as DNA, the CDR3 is TGTGCCAGCAGCTTAGGTGGCGGGAGTCGCGCAGATACGCAGTATTTT.

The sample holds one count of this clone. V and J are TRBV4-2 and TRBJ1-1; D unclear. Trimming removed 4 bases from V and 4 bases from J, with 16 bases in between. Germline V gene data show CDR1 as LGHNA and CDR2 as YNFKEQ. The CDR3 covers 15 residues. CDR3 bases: TGTGCCAGCAGCCTCTCTGGCGGGGTGGTCACTGAAGCTTTCTTT. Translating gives CASSLSGGVVTEAFF.

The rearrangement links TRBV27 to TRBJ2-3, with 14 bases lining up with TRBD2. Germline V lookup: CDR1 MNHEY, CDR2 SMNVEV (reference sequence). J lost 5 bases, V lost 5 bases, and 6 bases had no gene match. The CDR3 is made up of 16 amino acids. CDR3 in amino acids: CASSPKGLAGVDTQYF. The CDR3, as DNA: TGTGCCAGCAGTCCCAAGGGACTAGCGGGAGTAGATACGCAGTATTTT.

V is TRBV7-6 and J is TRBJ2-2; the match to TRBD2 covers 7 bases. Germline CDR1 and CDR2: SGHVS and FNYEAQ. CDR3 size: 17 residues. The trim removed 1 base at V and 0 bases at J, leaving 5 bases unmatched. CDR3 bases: TGTGCCAGCAGCTTAGTCTGGGCGGGAGCGAACACCGGGGAGCTGTTTTTT. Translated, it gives CASSLVWAGANTGELFF.

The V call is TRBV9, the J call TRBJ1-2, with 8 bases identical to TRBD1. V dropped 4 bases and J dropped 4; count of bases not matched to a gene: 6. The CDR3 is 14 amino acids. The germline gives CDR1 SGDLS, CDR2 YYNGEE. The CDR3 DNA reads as TGTGCCAGCAGCTCAGACAGGGGCGGCTATGGCTACACCTTC. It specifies CASSSDRGGYGYTF.

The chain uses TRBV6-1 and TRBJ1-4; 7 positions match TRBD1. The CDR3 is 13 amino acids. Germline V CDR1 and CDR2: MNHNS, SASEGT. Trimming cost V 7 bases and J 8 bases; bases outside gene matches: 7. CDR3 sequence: CASKGTVGEKLFF. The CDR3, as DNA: TGTGCCAGCAAGGGGACAGTCGGGGAAAAACTGTTTTTT.

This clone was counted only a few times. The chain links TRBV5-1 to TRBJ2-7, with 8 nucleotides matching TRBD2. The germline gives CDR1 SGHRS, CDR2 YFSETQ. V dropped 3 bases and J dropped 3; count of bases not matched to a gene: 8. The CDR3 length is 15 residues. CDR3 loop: CASSSGGTRGYEQYF. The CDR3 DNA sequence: TGCGCCAGCAGCTCTGGGGGGACTAGGGGCTACGAGCAGTACTTC.

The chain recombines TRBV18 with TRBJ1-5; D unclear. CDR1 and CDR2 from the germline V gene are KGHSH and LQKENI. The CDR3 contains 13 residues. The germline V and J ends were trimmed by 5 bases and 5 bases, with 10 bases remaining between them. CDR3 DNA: TGTGCCAGCTCATCAACAGTGGATCAGCCCCAGCATTTT. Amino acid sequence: CASSSTVDQPQHF.

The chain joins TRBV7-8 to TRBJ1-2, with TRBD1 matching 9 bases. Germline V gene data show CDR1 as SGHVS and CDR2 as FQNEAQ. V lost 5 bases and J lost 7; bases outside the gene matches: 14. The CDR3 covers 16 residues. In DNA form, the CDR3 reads TGTGCCAGCAGCCGAGTACCCACAGGGGGCGCGAGTGGCTACACCTTC. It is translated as CASSRVPTGGASGYTF.

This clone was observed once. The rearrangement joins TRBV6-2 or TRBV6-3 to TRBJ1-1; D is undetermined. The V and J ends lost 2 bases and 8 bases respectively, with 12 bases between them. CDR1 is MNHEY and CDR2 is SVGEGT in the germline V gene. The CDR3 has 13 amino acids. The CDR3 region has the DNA TGTGCCAGCAGTTACGGGCCCTACAGAGAAGCTTTCTTT. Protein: CASSYGPYREAFF.

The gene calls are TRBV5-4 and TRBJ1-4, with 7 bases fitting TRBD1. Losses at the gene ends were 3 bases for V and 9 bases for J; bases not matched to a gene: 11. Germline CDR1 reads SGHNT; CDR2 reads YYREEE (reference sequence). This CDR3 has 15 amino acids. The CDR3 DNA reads TGTGCCAGCAGCTCTGGACAGGCTTCAAATAAAAAACTGTTTTTT. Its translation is CASSSGQASNKKLFF.

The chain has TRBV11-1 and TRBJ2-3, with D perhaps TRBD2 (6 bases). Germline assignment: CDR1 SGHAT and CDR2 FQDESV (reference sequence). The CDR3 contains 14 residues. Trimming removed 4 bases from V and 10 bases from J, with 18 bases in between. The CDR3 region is CASSSLEGSTSQYF. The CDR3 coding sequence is TGTGCCAGCAGCTCTCTGGAGGGAAGTACTTCGCAGTATTTT. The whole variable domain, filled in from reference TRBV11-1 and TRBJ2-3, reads EAEVAQSPRYKITEKSQAVAFWCDPISGHATLYWYRQILGQGPELLVQFQDESVVDDSQLPKDRFSAERLKGVDSTLKIQPAELGDSAMYLCASSSLEGSTSQYFGPGTRLTVL.

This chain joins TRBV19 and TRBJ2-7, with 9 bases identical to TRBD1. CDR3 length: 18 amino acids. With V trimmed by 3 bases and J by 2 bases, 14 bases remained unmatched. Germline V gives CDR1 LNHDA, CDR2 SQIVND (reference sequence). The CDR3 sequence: CASSMGPWTGAVPYEQYF. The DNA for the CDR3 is TGTGCCAGTAGTATGGGCCCCTGGACAGGGGCTGTACCCTACGAGCAGTACTTC.